This T cell receptor (beta chain) was found in a study of blood T cell repertoires in COVID-19. Per the original data handling: Using reference gene primer amplification, nucleated cell counts were estimated. Sequencing used immunoSEQ multiplex PCR; TCRdb keeps in-frame clones, though not all of them. V and J calls and clone size are as listed in that table; D and trimming were resolved from the DNA. Here the sample spans around 170,000 clones, 80% being singletons. Germline values: CDR1 SEHNR, CDR2 FQNEAQ (reference sequence). The trim removed 3 bases at V and 5 bases at J, leaving 5 bases unmatched. The CDR3 is 14 residues long.

The sample taken for sequencing was PBMCs or T cells enriched from blood (not recorded which). This sequence joins TRBV7-9 and TRBJ2-7; TRBD1 matches at 9 bases. The TCR was taken from a man in his 60s who had been exposed to COVID-19. This CDR3 reads CASSFPGQGHEQYF. The CDR3 DNA reads TGTGCCAGCAGCTTTCCGGGACAGGGTCACGAGCAGTACTTC.